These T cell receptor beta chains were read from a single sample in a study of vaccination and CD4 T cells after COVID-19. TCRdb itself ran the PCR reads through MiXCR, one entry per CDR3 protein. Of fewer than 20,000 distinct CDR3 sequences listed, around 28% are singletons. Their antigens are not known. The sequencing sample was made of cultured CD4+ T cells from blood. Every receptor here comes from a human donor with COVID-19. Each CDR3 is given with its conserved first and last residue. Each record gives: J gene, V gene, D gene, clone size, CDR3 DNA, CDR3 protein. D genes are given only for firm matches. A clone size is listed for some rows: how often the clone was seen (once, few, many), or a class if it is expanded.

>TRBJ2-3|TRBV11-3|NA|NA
TGTGCCAGCAGTTCCAGAATTCCTAGCACAGATACGCAGTATTTT
CASSSRIPSTDTQYF
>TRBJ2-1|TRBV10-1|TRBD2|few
TGCGCCCGGGGGGCCGGGAGGGGATCGGGCAATGAGCAGTTCTTC
CARGAGRGSGNEQFF
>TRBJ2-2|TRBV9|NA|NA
TGTGCCAGCAGCGTAACAGGGTTCCCCGGGGAGCTGTTTTTT
CASSVTGFPGELFF
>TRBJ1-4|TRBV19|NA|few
TGTGCCAGTCTCAGGGGTCTGGGTGAAAAACTGTTTTTT
CASLRGLGEKLFF
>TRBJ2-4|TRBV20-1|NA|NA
TGCAGTGCGCCAGACGAAGGCAAAAACATTCAGCACTTC
CSAPDEGKNIQHF
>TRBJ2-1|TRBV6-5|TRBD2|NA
TGTGCCAGCAGTTCCGTTACGGGGGGGTACAATGAGCAGTTCTTC
CASSSVTGGYNEQFF
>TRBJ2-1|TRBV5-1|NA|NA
TGCGCCAGCAGCCCCGACAGGGAGCAGTTCTTC
CASSPDREQFF
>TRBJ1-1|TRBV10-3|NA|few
TGTGCCATCAGTGATCCCGGGCGGAACATTGGCACTGAAGCTTTCTTT
CAISDPGRNIGTEAFF
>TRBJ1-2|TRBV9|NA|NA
TGTGCCAGCAGCGTCGAGGTCGGTGACTATGGCTACACCTTC
CASSVEVGDYGYTF
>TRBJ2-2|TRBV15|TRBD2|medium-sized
TGTGCCACCAGCAACCAGCGGGGACTCACCGGGGAGCTGTTTTTT
CATSNQRGLTGELFF
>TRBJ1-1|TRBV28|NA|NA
TGTGCCAGCAGTTTCCCCACAGAAGCTTTCTTT
CASSFPTEAFF
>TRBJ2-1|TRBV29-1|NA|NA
TGCAGCGTTGTCCTGACGAGCTCCTACAATGAGCAGTTCTTC
CSVVLTSSYNEQFF
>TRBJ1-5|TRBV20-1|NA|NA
TGCAGTGCTAGTCGGCCGGTGGGGGAGGCTCAGCCCCAGCATTTT
CSASRPVGEAQPQHF
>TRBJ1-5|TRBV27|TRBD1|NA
TGTGCCAGCAGTTCCCGCTCCGTCAGACAGGGGGCCAAGCCCCAGCATTTT
CASSSRSVRQGAKPQHF
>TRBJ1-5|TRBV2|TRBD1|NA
TGTGCCAGCAGTTACGACAGGGTGGGCCAGCCCCAGCATTTT
CASSYDRVGQPQHF
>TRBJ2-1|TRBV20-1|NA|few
TGCAGTGCTAGCGGGGGCCTTTACAATGAGCAGTTCTTC
CSASGGLYNEQFF
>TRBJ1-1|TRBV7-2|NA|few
TGTGCCAGCAGCTTGGCGGGATCCCATAAGGTGACTGAAGCTTTCTTT
CASSLAGSHKVTEAFF
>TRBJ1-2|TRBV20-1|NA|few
TGCAGTGCACCGGGCCAGGGCGGGGGCTATGGCTACACCTTC
CSAPGQGGGYGYTF
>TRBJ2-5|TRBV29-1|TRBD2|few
TGCAGCGTTGGCCAGACTAGCGGGGGGGCCGGGAAGACCCAGTACTTC
CSVGQTSGGAGKTQYF
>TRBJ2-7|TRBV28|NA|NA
TGTGCCAGCAGTTCCCCGGGGGACACCTTCTACGAGCAGTACTTC
CASSSPGDTFYEQYF
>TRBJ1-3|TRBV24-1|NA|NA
TGTGCCACCAGTGACCACGACACGAACTCTGGAAACACCATATATTTT
CATSDHDTNSGNTIYF
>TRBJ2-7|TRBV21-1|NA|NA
TGTGCCAGCAGCAAAGCTAGCGGAACCCCTATTTCCTACGAGCAGTACTTC
CASSKASGTPISYEQYF
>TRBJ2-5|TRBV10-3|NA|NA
TGTGCCATCAGAGGGGTGCGGCAAGAGACCCAGTACTTC
CAIRGVRQETQYF
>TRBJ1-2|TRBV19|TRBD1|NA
TGTGCCAGTAGTATAGCCGGAACAGGGGGCTATGGCTACACCTTC
CASSIAGTGGYGYTF
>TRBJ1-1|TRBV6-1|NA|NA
TGTGCCAGCAGGCGCCCCTCGTCGATGAACACTGAAGCTTTCTTT
CASRRPSSMNTEAFF
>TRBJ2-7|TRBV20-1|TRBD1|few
TGCAGTGCTAGAGATTTTTGGACAGGGGACTCCTACGAGCAGTACTTC
CSARDFWTGDSYEQYF
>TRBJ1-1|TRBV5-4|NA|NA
TGTGCCAGCAGCCCTCAAGTCAACACTGAAGCTTTCTTT
CASSPQVNTEAFF
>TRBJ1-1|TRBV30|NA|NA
TGTGCCTGGACCCAGGGGATGAACACTGAAGCTTTCTTT
CAWTQGMNTEAFF
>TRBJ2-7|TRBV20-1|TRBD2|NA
TGCAGTGCTAGAGACCCGGGACTAGCGGGGTACGAGCAGTACTTC
CSARDPGLAGYEQYF
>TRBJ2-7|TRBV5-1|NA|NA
TGCGCCAGCAGCTTGGTTCCGGACAGCTCCTACGAGCAGTACTTC
CASSLVPDSSYEQYF
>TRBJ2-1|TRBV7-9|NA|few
TGTGCCAGCAGCTTAGCGGGGGGTTACAATGAGCAGTTCTTC
CASSLAGGYNEQFF
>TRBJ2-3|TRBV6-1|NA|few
TGTGCCAGCAGTGGTGGGGGGGCGACAGATACGCAGTATTTT
CASSGGGATDTQYF
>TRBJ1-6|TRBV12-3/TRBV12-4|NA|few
TGTGCCAGCAGCGTACGGACGGCAGAGGCCCTCCACTTT
CASSVRTAEALHF
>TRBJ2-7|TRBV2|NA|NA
TGTGCCAGCAGTCGACCAACAGGGTACGAGCAGTACTTC
CASSRPTGYEQYF
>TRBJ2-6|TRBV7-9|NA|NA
TGTGCCAGCAGCTTAGAGGGTAGGGTCTCTGGGGCCAACGTCCTGACTTTC
CASSLEGRVSGANVLTF
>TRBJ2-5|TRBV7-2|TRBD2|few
TGTGCCAGCAAACCTAGCGGCCAAGAGACCCAGTACTTC
CASKPSGQETQYF
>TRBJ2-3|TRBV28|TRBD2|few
TGTGCCAGCAGTTTGAGCCGGGGGGGCTTCAATACGCAGTATTTT
CASSLSRGGFNTQYF
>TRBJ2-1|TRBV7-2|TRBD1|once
TGTGCCAGCAGCTTCGACAGGGGGATCCACAATGAGCAGTTCTTC
CASSFDRGIHNEQFF
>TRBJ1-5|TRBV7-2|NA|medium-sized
TGTGCCAGCAGCTCCTCGGGACGCCCCAATCAGCCCCAGCATTTT
CASSSSGRPNQPQHF
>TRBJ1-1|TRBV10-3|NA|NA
TGTGCCATCATAAAGGCGACTGCCGGGACGGGCAGGAACACTGAAGCTTTCTTT
CAIIKATAGTGRNTEAFF
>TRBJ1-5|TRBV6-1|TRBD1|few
TGTGCCAGCAGTGCGGCTGGGACAGACCCTGGGGACCAGCATTTT
CASSAAGTDPGDQHF
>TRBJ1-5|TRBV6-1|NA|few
TGTGCCAGCAGTGAAGCGGGGGGGAATCAGCCCCAGCATTTT
CASSEAGGNQPQHF
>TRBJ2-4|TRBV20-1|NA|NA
TGCAGTGCTAGAGATTCTGGCAGGGGAGCCGAAAACATTCAGTACTTC
CSARDSGRGAENIQYF